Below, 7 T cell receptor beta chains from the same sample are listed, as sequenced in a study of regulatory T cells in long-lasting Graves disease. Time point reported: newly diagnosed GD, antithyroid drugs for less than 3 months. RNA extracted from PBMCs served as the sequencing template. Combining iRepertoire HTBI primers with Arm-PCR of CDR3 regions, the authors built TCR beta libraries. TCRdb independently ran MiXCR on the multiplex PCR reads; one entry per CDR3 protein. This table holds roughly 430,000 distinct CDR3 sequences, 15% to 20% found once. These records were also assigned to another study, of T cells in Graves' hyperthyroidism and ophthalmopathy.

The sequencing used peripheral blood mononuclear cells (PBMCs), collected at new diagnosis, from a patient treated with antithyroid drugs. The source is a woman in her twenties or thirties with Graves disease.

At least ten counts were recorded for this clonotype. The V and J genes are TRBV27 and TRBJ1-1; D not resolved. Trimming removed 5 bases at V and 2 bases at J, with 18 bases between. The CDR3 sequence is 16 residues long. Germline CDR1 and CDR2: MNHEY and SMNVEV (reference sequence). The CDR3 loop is CASSTNLDGPNTEAFF. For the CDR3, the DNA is TGTGCCAGCAGTACGAACCTAGACGGACCTAACACTGAAGCTTTCTTT.

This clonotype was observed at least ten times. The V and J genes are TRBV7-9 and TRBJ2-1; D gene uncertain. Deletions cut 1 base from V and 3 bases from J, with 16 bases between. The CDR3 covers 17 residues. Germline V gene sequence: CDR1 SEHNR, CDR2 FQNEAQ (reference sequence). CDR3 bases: TGTGCCAGCAGCTTAGTGCTGAGTAGATCGGGCTACAATGAGCAGTTCTTC. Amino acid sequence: CASSLVLSRSGYNEQFF.

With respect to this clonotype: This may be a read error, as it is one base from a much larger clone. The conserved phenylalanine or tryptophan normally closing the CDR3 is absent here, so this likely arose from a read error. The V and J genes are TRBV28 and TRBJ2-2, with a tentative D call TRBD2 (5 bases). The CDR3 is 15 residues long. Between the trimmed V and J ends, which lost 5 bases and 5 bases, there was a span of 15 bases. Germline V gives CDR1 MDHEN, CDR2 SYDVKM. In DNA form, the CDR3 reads TGTGCCAGCAGTACCCCCGGGGTTAGGACCGGGGAGCTGTTTTCT. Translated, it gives CASSTPGVRTGELFS.

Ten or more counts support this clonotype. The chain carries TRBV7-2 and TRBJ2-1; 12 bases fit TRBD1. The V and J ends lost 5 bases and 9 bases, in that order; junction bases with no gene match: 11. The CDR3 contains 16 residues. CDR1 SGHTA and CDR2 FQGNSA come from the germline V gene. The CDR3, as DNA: TGTGCCAGCAGCCTGGGGGGACAGGGGGCGCGAGGTGAGCAGTTCTTC. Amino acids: CASSLGGQGARGEQFF.

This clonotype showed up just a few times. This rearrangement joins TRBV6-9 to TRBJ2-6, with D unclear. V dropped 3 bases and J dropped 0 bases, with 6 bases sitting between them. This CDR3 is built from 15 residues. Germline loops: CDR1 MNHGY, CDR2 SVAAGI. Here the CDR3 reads CASSYRISGANVLTF. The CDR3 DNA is TGTGCCAGCAGTTACAGGATCTCTGGGGCCAACGTCCTGACTTTC.

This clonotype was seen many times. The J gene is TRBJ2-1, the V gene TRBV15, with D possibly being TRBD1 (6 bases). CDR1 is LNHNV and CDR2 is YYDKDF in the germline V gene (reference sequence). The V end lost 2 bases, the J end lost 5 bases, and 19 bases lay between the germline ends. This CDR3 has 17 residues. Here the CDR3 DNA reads TGTGCCACCAGCAGACTTCCGCGGACAGCCTCACACAATGAGCAGTTCTTC. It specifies CATSRLPRTASHNEQFF.

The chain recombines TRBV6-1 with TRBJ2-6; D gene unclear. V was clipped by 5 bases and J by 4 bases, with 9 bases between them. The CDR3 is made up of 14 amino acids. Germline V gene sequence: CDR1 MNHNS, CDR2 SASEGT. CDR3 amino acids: CASSPIGGANVLTF. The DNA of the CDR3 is TGTGCCAGCAGTCCCATAGGGGGGGCCAACGTCCTGACTTTC.